These T cell receptor beta chains were read from a single sample in a study of T cell responses to AZD1222 COVID-19 vaccine. Repertoires were generated with immunoSEQ multiplex PCR, while TCRdb's copy carries only in-frame clones and drops some. The sample consists of about 130,000 clones, roughly 93% of them appearing once. This sample comprised peripheral blood, obtained on day 0 of AZD1222 vaccination. These TCRs come from an adult in good health. The CDR3 runs from the conserved cysteine through the conserved F or W. The order of the fields is J gene, clone size, D gene, V gene, CDR3 protein, CDR3 DNA. D genes are given only for firm matches. The size field is filled for only some rows; it gives once, few, many or a size class.

TRBJ1-1 | . | . | TRBV2 | CASNEVRQGLENTEAFF | TGTGCCAGCAATGAAGTCCGGCAGGGGCTGGAGAACACTGAAGCTTTCTTT
TRBJ2-1 | . | TRBD2 | TRBV4-1 | CASSSRTSGRFTEQFF | TGCGCCAGCAGCTCTCGGACTAGCGGGAGGTTCACTGAGCAGTTCTTC
TRBJ1-1 | . | . | TRBV25-1 | CASSLDGNTEAFF | TGTGCCAGCAGCCTGGACGGGAACACTGAAGCTTTCTTT
TRBJ2-3 | . | TRBD2 | TRBV4-2 | CASSQEITSGRAVTDTQYF | TGTGCCAGCAGCCAAGAGATAACTAGCGGGAGGGCTGTAACAGATACGCAGTATTTT
TRBJ2-5 | . | . | TRBV30 | CACTLESQETQYF | TGTGCCTGCACCCTAGAGTCCCAAGAGACCCAGTACTTC
TRBJ2-3 | . | TRBD2 | TRBV24-1 | CATSDFTSGDTQYF | TGTGCCACCAGTGATTTCACTAGCGGCGATACGCAGTATTTT
TRBJ1-2 | . | . | TRBV4-1 | CASSQDGYWGYGYTF | TGCGCCAGCAGCCAAGATGGGTACTGGGGGTATGGCTACACCTTC
TRBJ2-5 | . | . | TRBV10-2 | CASSISGAETQYF | TGCGCCAGCAGTATTTCAGGGGCAGAGACCCAGTACTTC
TRBJ1-4 | . | TRBD1 | TRBV18 | CASSTDRGDEKLFF | TGTGCCAGCTCAACGGACAGGGGTGATGAAAAACTGTTTTTT
TRBJ2-7 | . | TRBD2 | TRBV18 | CASSPQGFAGVEEQYF | TGTGCCAGCTCACCTCAAGGCTTCGCGGGAGTTGAGGAGCAGTACTTC
TRBJ2-1 | . | TRBD2 | TRBV6-5 | CASSYGKREHPQFF | TGTGCCAGCAGTTACGGGAAGCGGGAACATCCTCAGTTCTTC
TRBJ1-1 | once | . | TRBV5-6 | CASSFPGMAEAFF | TGTGCCAGCAGCTTCCCAGGGATGGCTGAAGCTTTCTTT
TRBJ2-3 | . | . | TRBV5-4 | CASSPDRRGTDTQYF | TGTGCCAGCAGCCCGGACAGGAGGGGCACAGATACGCAGTATTTT
TRBJ2-4 | . | TRBD2 | TRBV19 | CASSIDLAGGSVIQYF | TGTGCCAGTAGTATAGATCTAGCGGGAGGGTCGGTCATTCAGTACTTC
TRBJ2-1 | . | . | TRBV10-2 | CASSDSRFYSYNEQFF | TGCGCCAGCAGTGACAGTCGTTTCTACTCCTACAATGAGCAGTTCTTC
TRBJ1-4 | . | . | TRBV7-2 | CASSPNSDNEKLFF | TGTGCCAGCAGCCCAAACTCTGATAATGAAAAACTGTTTTTT
TRBJ2-2 | . | . | TRBV6-5 | CASTLWGGSSGELFF | TGTGCCAGCACCTTATGGGGAGGTAGTTCCGGGGAGCTGTTTTTT
TRBJ2-5 | . | . | TRBV5-1 | CASSRGPAGIQETQYF | TGCGCCAGCAGCCGGGGGCCAGCGGGAATTCAAGAGACCCAGTACTTC
TRBJ1-1 | . | TRBD1 | TRBV28 | CASRQGATEAFF | TGTGCCAGCAGGCAGGGGGCCACTGAAGCTTTCTTT
TRBJ1-2 | . | . | TRBV20-1 | CSARGIYGYTF | TGCAGTGCTAGAGGGATCTATGGCTACACCTTC
TRBJ2-1 | . | . | TRBV7-9 | CASRPIRDSSSYNEQFF | TGTGCCAGCAGACCAATCCGGGACTCGAGCTCCTACAATGAGCAGTTCTTC
TRBJ2-1 | . | TRBD1 | TRBV4-1 | CASSQVGGQGVLGRFF | TGCGCCAGCAGCCAAGTTGGGGGACAGGGGGTACTTGGTCGGTTCTTC
TRBJ1-1 | . | TRBD1 | TRBV28 | CASRRGTGGTEAFF | TGTGCCAGCAGGCGGGGCACAGGGGGGACTGAAGCTTTCTTT
TRBJ2-3 | . | TRBD2 | TRBV2 | CASNPLAGVVDTQYF | TGTGCCAGCAACCCCCTAGCGGGAGTGGTAGATACGCAGTATTTT
TRBJ1-2 | . | . | TRBV30 | CACREGSSGYTF | TGTGCCTGCCGCGAAGGGAGTTCTGGCTACACCTTC
TRBJ2-5 | . | . | TRBV28 | CASRTGPWPSYF | TGTGCCAGCAGAACCGGACCCTGGCCTTCGTACTTC
TRBJ1-1 | . | . | TRBV30 | CAWSVTPPVTEAFF | TGTGCCTGGAGTGTAACCCCACCAGTCACTGAAGCTTTCTTT
TRBJ1-2 | few | . | TRBV19 | CASTEGQGINYGYTF | TGTGCCAGTACCGAAGGTCAGGGAATTAACTATGGCTACACCTTC
TRBJ1-3 | . | . | TRBV28 | CASTLSGNTIYF | TGTGCCAGCACCCTGTCTGGAAACACCATATATTTT
TRBJ2-7 | . | . | TRBV10-3 | CAISPQGAYEQYF | TGTGCCATCAGTCCTCAAGGGGCCTACGAGCAGTACTTC
TRBJ1-3 | . | . | TRBV19 | CASSSPVAVSGNTIYF | TGTGCCAGTAGTTCTCCCGTGGCGGTATCTGGAAACACCATATATTTT
TRBJ2-3 | . | . | TRBV27 | CASSFASADTQYF | TGTGCCAGCAGTTTTGCCTCCGCAGATACGCAGTATTTT
TRBJ1-1 | . | TRBD1 | TRBV27 | CASSSGQANTEAFF | TGTGCCAGCAGTTCGGGACAGGCGAACACTGAAGCTTTCTTT
TRBJ2-4 | . | TRBD1 | TRBV27 | CASSPRQGANIQYF | TGTGCCAGCAGTCCTCGACAGGGGGCGAACATTCAGTACTTC
TRBJ2-7 | . | . | TRBV28 | CASRHAQSYEQYF | TGTGCCAGCAGGCATGCCCAGTCCTACGAGCAGTACTTC
TRBJ1-2 | . | . | TRBV27 | CASSPHNPNYGYTF | TGTGCCAGCAGTCCCCATAACCCTAACTATGGCTACACCTTC
TRBJ2-1 | . | . | TRBV4-1 | CASSHPGTRDYNEQFF | TGCGCCAGCAGCCATCCCGGGACCAGGGACTACAATGAGCAGTTCTTC
TRBJ2-1 | . | . | TRBV9 | CASSVVGDEQFF | TGTGCCAGCAGCGTGGTCGGAGATGAGCAGTTCTTC
TRBJ2-7 | . | TRBD2 | TRBV5-6 | CASSGTSGSLYEQYF | TGTGCCAGCAGCGGGACTAGCGGGAGTCTGTACGAGCAGTACTTC
TRBJ1-1 | . | . | TRBV30 | CAWIKENTEAFF | TGTGCCTGGATTAAGGAAAACACTGAAGCTTTCTTT
TRBJ2-2 | . | . | TRBV24-1 | CATSVLGDGELFF | TGTGCCACCAGTGTATTGGGGGACGGGGAGCTGTTTTTT
TRBJ1-5 | . | . | TRBV24-1 | CATSDKYSNQPQHF | TGTGCCACCAGTGATAAATATAGCAATCAGCCCCAGCATTTT
TRBJ1-1 | . | . | TRBV5-1 | CASSGGTINTEAFF | TGCGCCAGCAGCGGAGGGACTATAAACACTGAAGCTTTCTTT
TRBJ2-3 | . | . | TRBV27 | CASSFGRGTDTQYF | TGTGCCAGCAGTTTCGGCCGCGGCACAGATACGCAGTATTTT
TRBJ2-2 | . | . | TRBV24-1 | CATSTAGAVGNTGELFF | TGTGCCACCAGTACGGCAGGGGCGGTGGGAAACACCGGGGAGCTGTTTTTT
TRBJ2-3 | . | TRBD1 | TRBV3-1/TRBV3-2 | CASSRTGWPYF | TGTGCCAGCAGCAGGACAGGGTGGCCGTATTTT
TRBJ2-1 | . | TRBD2 | TRBV7-2 | CASSSLSGREYNEQFF | TGTGCCAGCAGCTCCCTTAGCGGGAGGGAATACAATGAGCAGTTCTTC
TRBJ2-2 | . | . | TRBV19 | CASGTRQGKTGELFF | TGTGCCAGTGGGACTAGACAGGGAAAGACCGGGGAGCTGTTTTTT
TRBJ2-7 | . | . | TRBV6-5 | CASSTSGAPSYEQYF | TGTGCCAGCAGTACTTCCGGGGCCCCATCCTACGAGCAGTACTTC
TRBJ2-1 | few | . | TRBV10-1 | CASSESLSSYNEQFF | TGCGCCAGCAGTGAATCCCTTAGCTCCTACAATGAGCAGTTCTTC
TRBJ1-3 | . | TRBD1 | TRBV9 | CASSPRQGIDGNTIYF | TGTGCCAGCAGCCCCCGACAGGGGATTGATGGAAACACCATATATTTT
TRBJ2-1 | . | . | TRBV7-9 | CASSFPGPYNEQFF | TGTGCCAGCAGCTTCCCCGGGCCATACAATGAGCAGTTCTTC
TRBJ1-5 | . | . | TRBV30 | CAWTPSQYSNQPQHF | TGTGCCTGGACCCCTAGCCAGTATAGCAATCAGCCCCAGCATTTT
TRBJ1-5 | . | . | TRBV29-1 | CSVAPSAGGQPQHF | TGCAGCGTTGCCCCATCGGCGGGAGGTCAGCCCCAGCATTTT
TRBJ2-2 | . | . | TRBV18 | CASSIRTGNTGELFF | TGTGCCAGCTCAATCCGAACAGGGAACACCGGGGAGCTGTTTTTT